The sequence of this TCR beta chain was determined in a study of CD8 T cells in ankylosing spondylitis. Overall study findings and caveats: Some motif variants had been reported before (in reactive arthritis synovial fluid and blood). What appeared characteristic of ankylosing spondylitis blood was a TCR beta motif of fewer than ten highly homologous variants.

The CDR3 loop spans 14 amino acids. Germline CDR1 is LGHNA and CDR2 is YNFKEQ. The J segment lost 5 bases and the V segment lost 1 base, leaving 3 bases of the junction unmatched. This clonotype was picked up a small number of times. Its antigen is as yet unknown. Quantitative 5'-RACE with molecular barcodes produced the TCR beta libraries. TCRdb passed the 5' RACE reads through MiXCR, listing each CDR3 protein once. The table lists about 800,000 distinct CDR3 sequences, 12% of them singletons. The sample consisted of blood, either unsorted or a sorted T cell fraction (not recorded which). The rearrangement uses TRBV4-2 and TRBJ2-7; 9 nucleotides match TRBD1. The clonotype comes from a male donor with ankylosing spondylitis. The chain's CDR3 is CASSQVDRGDEQYF. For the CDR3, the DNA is TGTGCCAGCAGCCAAGTGGACAGGGGCGACGAGCAGTACTTC.